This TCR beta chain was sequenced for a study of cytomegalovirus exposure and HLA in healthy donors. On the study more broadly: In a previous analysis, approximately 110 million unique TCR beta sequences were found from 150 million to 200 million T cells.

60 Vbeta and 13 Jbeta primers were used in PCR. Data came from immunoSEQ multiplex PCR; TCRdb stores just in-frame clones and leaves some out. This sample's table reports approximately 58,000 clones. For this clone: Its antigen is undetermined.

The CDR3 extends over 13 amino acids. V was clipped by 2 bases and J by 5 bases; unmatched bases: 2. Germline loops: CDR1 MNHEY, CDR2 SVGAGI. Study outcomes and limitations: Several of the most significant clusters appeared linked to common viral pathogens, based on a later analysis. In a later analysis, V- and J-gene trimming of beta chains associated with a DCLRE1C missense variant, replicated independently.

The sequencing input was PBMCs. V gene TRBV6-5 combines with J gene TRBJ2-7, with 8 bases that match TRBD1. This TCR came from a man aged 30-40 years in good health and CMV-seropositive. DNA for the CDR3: TGTGCCAGCAGTTACCTGGACAGGGACGAGCAGTACTTC. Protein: CASSYLDRDEQYF.